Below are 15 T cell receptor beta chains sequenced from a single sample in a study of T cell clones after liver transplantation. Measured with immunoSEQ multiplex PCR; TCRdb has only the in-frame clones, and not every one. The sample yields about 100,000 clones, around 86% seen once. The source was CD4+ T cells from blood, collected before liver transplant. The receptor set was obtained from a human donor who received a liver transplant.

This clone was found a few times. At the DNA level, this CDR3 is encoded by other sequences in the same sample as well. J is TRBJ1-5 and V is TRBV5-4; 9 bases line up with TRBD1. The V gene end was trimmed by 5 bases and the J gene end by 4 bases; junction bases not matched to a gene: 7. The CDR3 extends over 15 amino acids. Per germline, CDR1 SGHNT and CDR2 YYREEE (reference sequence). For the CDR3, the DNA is TGTGCCAGCAGTTCCGGGACAGGGCCGAATCAGCCCCAGCATTTT. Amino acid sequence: CASSSGTGPNQPQHF.

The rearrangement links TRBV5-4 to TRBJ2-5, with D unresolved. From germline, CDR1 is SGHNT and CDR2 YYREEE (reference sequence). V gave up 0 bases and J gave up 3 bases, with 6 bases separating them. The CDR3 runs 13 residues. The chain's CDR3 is CASSLDRKETQYF. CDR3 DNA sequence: TGTGCCAGCAGCTTGGACAGAAAAGAGACCCAGTACTTC.

The CDR3 loop reads CASSVASTADEAFF. DNA for the CDR3: TGTGCCAGCAGCGTAGCATCGACCGCCGATGAAGCTTTCTTT. The V call is TRBV9, the J call TRBJ1-1, with D uncertain. Germline CDR1 is SGDLS and CDR2 is YYNGEE. The CDR3 loop spans 14 amino acids. With 0 bases removed from V and 7 bases from J, the gap between germline ends came to 13 bases. The variable domain in full, completed from reference TRBV9 and TRBJ1-1, reads DSGVTQTPKHLITATGQRVTLRCSPRSGDLSVYWYQQSLDQGLQFLIQYYNGEERAKGNILERFSAQQFPDLHSELNLSSLELGDSALYFCASSVASTADEAFFGQGTRLTVV.

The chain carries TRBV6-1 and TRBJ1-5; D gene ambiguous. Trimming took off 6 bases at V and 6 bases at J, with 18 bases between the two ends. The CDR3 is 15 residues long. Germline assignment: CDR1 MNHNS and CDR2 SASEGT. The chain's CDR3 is CASRLMTGPFQPQHF. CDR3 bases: TGTGCCAGCAGATTAATGACGGGCCCCTTTCAGCCCCAGCATTTT.

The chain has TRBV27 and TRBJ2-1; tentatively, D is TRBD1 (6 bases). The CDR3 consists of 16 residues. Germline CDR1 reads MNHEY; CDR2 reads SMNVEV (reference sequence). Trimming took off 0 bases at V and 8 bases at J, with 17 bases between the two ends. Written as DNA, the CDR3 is TGTGCCAGCAGTTTATCTCATCAGGGGAGATCATATGAGCAGTTCTTC. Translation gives CASSLSHQGRSYEQFF.

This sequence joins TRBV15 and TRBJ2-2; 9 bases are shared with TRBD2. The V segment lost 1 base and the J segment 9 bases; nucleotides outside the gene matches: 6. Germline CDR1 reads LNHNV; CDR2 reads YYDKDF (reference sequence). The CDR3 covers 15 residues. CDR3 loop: CATSRVDSGGRELFF. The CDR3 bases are TGTGCCACCAGCAGAGTTGATAGCGGGGGACGGGAGCTGTTTTTT.

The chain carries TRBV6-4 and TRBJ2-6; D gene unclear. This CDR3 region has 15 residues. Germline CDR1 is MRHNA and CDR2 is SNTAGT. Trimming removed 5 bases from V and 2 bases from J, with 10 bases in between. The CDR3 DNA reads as TGTGCCAGCAGTCCCTCGGGTCCTGGGGCCAACGTCCTGACTTTC. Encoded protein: CASSPSGPGANVLTF.

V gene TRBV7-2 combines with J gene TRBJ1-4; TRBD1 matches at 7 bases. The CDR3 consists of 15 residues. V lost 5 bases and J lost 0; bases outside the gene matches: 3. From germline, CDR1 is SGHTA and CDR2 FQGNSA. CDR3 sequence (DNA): TGTGCCAGCAGCCTACAGGGGACAACTAATGAAAAACTGTTTTTT. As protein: CASSLQGTTNEKLFF.

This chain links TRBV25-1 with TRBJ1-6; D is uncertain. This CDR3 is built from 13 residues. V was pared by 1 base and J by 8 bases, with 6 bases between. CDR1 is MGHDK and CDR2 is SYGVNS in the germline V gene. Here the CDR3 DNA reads TGTGCCAGCAGTGAATTAAGGGATTCACCCCTCCACTTT. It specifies CASSELRDSPLHF.

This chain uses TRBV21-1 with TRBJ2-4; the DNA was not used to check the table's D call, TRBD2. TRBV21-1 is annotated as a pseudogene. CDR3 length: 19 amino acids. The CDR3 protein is CASSKRGRAGSLAKNIQYF. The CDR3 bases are TGTGCCAGCAGCAAAAGGGGGAGGGCGGGGTCCTTAGCCAAAAACATTCAGTACTTC.

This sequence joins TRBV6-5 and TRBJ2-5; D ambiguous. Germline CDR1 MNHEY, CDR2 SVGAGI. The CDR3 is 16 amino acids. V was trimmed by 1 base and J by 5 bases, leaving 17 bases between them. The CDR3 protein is CASSYWSVGVGETQYF. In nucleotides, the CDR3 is TGTGCCAGCAGTTACTGGTCTGTTGGCGTCGGGGAGACCCAGTACTTC.

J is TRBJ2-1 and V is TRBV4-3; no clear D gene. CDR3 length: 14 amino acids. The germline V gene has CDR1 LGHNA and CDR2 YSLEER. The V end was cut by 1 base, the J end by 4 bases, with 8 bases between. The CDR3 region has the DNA TGCGCCAGCAGCCAAGGAGATAGATACAATGAGCAGTTCTTC. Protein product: CASSQGDRYNEQFF.

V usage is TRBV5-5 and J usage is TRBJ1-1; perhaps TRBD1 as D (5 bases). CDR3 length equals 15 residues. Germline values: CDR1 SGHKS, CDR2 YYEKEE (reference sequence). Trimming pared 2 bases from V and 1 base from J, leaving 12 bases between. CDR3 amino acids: CASSFLQGSNTEAFF. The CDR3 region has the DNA TGTGCCAGCAGCTTTCTCCAGGGATCGAACACTGAAGCTTTCTTT.

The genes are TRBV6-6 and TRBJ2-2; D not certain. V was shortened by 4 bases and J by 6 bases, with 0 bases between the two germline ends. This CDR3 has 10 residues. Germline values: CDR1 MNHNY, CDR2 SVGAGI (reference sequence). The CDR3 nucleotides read TGTGCCAGCAGTTCCGGGGAGCTGTTTTTT. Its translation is CASSSGELFF.

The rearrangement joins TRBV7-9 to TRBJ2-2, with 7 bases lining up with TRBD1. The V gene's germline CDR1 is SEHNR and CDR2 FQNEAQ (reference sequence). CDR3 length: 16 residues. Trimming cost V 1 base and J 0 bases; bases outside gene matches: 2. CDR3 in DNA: TGTGCCAGCAGCTTAGGAGGGGGCCCGAACACCGGGGAGCTGTTTTTT. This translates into CASSLGGGPNTGELFF.